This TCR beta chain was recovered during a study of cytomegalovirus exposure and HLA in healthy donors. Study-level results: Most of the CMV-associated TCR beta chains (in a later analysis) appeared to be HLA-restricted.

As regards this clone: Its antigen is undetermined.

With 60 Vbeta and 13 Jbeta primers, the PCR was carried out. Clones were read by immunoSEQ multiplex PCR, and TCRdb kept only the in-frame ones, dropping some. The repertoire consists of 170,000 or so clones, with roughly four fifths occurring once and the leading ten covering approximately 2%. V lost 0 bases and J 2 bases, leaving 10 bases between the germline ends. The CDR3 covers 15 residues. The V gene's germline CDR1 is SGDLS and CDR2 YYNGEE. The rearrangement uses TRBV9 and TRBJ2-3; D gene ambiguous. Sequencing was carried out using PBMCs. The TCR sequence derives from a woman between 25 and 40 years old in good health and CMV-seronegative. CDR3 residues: CASSVERGDTDTQYF. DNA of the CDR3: TGTGCCAGCAGCGTAGAACGCGGAGACACAGATACGCAGTATTTT.